This T cell receptor (beta chain) was observed in a study of T cell responses to AZD1222 COVID-19 vaccine. Trimming took off 5 bases at V and 6 bases at J, with 8 bases between the two ends. The CDR3 loop spans 11 amino acids. The germline CDR1 and CDR2 sequences are SEHNR and FQNEAQ (reference sequence). The protocol was immunoSEQ multiplex PCR, while the TCRdb copy is restricted to in-frame clones and leaves out a portion. The repertoire holds some 200,000 clones, with roughly 92% as singletons. Here the sequenced sample was peripheral blood, taken 28 days after the second AZD1222 dose. This clonotype was obtained from an adult who received the AZD1222 COVID-19 vaccine. The V and J genes are TRBV7-9 and TRBJ2-7; D remains unclear. DNA for the CDR3: TGTGCCAGCAGCCCCCTCCGCGAGCAGTACTTC. Translating gives CASSPLREQYF.